The 11 T cell receptor beta chains in this list originate from one sample, sequenced in a study of T cell responses to AZD1222 COVID-19 vaccine. Using immunoSEQ multiplex PCR, the repertoire was profiled, and TCRdb retains in-frame clones only, with some absent. The repertoire holds some 130,000 clones, around 90% seen once, with roughly 6% in the top ten. Sequenced material: peripheral blood, taken on day 0 of AZD1222 vaccination. These receptors were collected from an adult in good health.

The CDR3: CASTQRGETQYF. The CDR3 coding sequence is TGTGCCAGCACCCAGCGAGGGGAGACCCAGTACTTC. The rearrangement links TRBV3-1 (or the pseudogene TRBV3-2) to TRBJ2-5; D is perhaps TRBD2 (5 bases). This CDR3 comprises 12 residues. The V end was cut by 7 bases, the J end by 5 bases, with 11 bases between. Germline V CDR1 and CDR2: LGHDT, YNNKEL (reference sequence).

The chain uses TRBV7-6 and TRBJ1-4; 10 bases are a match to TRBD1. The CDR3 sequence is 16 residues long. J lost 4 bases, V lost 3 bases, and 5 bases had no gene match. Germline CDR1 SGHVS, CDR2 FNYEAQ. CDR3 loop: CASSLGTGAVNEKLFF. For the CDR3, the DNA is TGTGCCAGCAGCTTGGGGACAGGGGCCGTTAATGAAAAACTGTTTTTT.

The J gene is TRBJ2-5, the V gene TRBV29-1; D is perhaps TRBD1 (6 bases). The CDR3 length is 15 residues. V lost 6 bases to trimming and J lost 4 bases, with 21 bases between them. Germline V lookup: CDR1 SQVTM, CDR2 ANQGSEA. The CDR3 sequence: CSVLILNRARETQYF. Here the CDR3 DNA reads TGCAGCGTCTTAATCTTAAACAGGGCGCGAGAGACCCAGTACTTC.

The genes are TRBV6-5 and TRBJ1-1; 9 bases align to TRBD1. Unmatched junction bases numbered 7, after V lost 6 bases and J lost 11 bases. This CDR3 spans 12 amino acids. Germline values: CDR1 MNHEY, CDR2 SVGAGI. The CDR3 sequence: CASSPRQGEAFF. The CDR3 nucleotides read TGTGCCAGCAGCCCCCGACAGGGGGAGGCTTTCTTT.

The chain joins TRBV6-4 to TRBJ1-1; D perhaps matches TRBD1 (5 bases). Trimming shortened V by 6 bases and J by 4 bases, and 15 bases separated the two germline ends. The CDR3 covers 14 residues. Germline CDR1 and CDR2: MRHNA and SNTAGT. CDR3: CASSHREGSTEAFF. In nucleotides, the CDR3 is TGTGCCAGCAGCCACCGGGAGGGGAGCACTGAAGCTTTCTTT.

Details on this clone: Other DNA sequences in this sample translate to the same CDR3. The V gene is TRBV5-5, the J gene TRBJ1-5; unclear D gene. Germline lookup yields CDR1 SGHKS and CDR2 YYEKEE (reference sequence). The V and J ends lost 1 base and 4 bases respectively, with 6 bases between them. This CDR3 has 13 amino acids. As DNA, the CDR3 is TGTGCCAGCAGCTTGTCAGAAAATCAGCCCCAGCATTTT. It translates to CASSLSENQPQHF.

CDR3: CASSVSGGRTDTQYF. The CDR3 bases are TGTGCCAGCAGCGTCAGCGGGGGGCGCACAGATACGCAGTATTTT. The chain has TRBV5-8 and TRBJ2-3; 9 positions match TRBD2. The CDR3 has 15 amino acids. Unmatched junction bases numbered 4, after V lost 4 bases and J lost 1 base. Germline V gives CDR1 SGHTS, CDR2 YDEGEE.

The genes are TRBV19 and TRBJ1-1, with a possible D match to TRBD1 (5 bases). This CDR3 is built from 13 residues. Trimming removed 3 bases at V and 6 bases at J, with 11 bases between. In germline, CDR1 is LNHDA, CDR2 SQIVND (reference sequence). CDR3: CASSITGQAEAFF. CDR3 sequence (DNA): TGTGCCAGTAGTATTACGGGGCAAGCTGAAGCTTTCTTT.

The chain recombines TRBV5-1 with TRBJ2-2; D unresolved. Germline loops: CDR1 SGHRS, CDR2 YFSETQ. Trimming removed 0 bases from V and 7 bases from J, with 10 bases in between. The CDR3 loop spans 14 amino acids. The CDR3 region has the DNA TGCGCCAGCAGCTTGGCCGGAGCTAGCGGGGAGCTGTTTTTT. The encoded protein is CASSLAGASGELFF.

This chain joins TRBV5-1 and TRBJ1-3, with D possibly matching TRBD1 (5 bases). Germline CDR1 and CDR2: SGHRS and YFSETQ. V was trimmed by 3 bases and J by 1 base, leaving 8 bases between them. The CDR3 spans 14 residues. CDR3 loop: CASSWGGSGNTIYF. The DNA of the CDR3 is TGCGCCAGCAGCTGGGGGGGATCTGGAAACACCATATATTTT.

The chain recombines TRBV6-6 with TRBJ1-1; 8 nucleotides match TRBD1. The V gene end was trimmed by 2 bases and the J gene end by 4 bases; junction bases not matched to a gene: 3. The CDR3 is 14 amino acids. Germline CDR1 reads MNHNY; CDR2 reads SVGAGI (reference sequence). The chain's CDR3 is CASSYPTGGTEAFF. The CDR3, as DNA: TGTGCCAGCAGTTACCCAACAGGGGGCACTGAAGCTTTCTTT.